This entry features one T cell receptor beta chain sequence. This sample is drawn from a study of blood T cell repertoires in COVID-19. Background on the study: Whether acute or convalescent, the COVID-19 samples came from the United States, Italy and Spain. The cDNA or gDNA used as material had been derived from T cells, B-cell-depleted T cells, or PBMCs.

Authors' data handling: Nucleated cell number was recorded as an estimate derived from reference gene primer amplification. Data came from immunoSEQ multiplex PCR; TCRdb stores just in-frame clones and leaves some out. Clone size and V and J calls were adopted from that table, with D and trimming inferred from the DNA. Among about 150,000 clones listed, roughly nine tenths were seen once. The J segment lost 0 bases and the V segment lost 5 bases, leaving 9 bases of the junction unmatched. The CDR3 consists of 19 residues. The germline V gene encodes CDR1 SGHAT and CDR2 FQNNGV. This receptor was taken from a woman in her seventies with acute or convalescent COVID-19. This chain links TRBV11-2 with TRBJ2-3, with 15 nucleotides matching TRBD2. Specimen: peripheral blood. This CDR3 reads CASSPTGTSGGISTDTQYF. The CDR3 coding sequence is TGTGCCAGCAGCCCTACCGGGACTAGCGGGGGGATTAGCACAGATACGCAGTATTTT.